The 12 T cell receptor beta chains in this list originate from one sample, sequenced in a study of T cell responses to AZD1222 COVID-19 vaccine. Method: immunoSEQ multiplex PCR; TCRdb's copy keeps in-frame clones and lacks some. The sample holds over 110,000 clones; around 90% are singletons and the top ten take around 1.7%. This material consisted of peripheral blood, taken on day 0 of AZD1222 vaccination. The receptors derive from an adult in good health.

This sequence joins TRBV27 and TRBJ1-6, with D possibly matching TRBD1 (5 bases). The CDR3 is 17 residues long. Germline V gives CDR1 MNHEY, CDR2 SMNVEV (reference sequence). With 6 bases removed from V and 3 bases from J, the gap between germline ends came to 18 bases. CDR3 nucleotide sequence: TGTGCCAGCAGACTAGCCCGGGACCGTCGCTATAATTCACCCCTCCACTTT. It specifies CASRLARDRRYNSPLHF.

This clone was counted only a few times. The chain links TRBV18 to TRBJ1-5; 8 nucleotides line up with TRBD1. Unmatched junction bases numbered 7, after V lost 4 bases and J lost 2 bases. This CDR3 comprises 16 residues. Per germline, CDR1 KGHSH and CDR2 LQKENI. CDR3 nucleotide sequence: TGTGCCAGCTCACGACCAGGGGGCCTTGGCAATCAGCCCCAGCATTTT. Encoded protein: CASSRPGGLGNQPQHF.

The gene calls are TRBV9 and TRBJ2-4, with D perhaps TRBD1 (5 bases). The CDR3 has 14 residues. Trimming pared 3 bases from V and 8 bases from J, leaving 15 bases between. CDR1 SGDLS and CDR2 YYNGEE come from the germline V gene. The CDR3 region has the DNA TGTGCCAGCAGCGAACAGGCATTTGGGGACATTCAGTACTTC. Amino acid sequence: CASSEQAFGDIQYF.

V and J are TRBV5-1 and TRBJ2-1; 13 bases align to TRBD2. V dropped 4 bases and J dropped 4; count of bases not matched to a gene: 8. The CDR3 is made up of 17 amino acids. In germline, CDR1 is SGHRS, CDR2 YFSETQ. The CDR3 coding sequence is TGCGCCAGCAGCCGTTCCGGGACTAGCGGGACTTACAATGAGCAGTTCTTC. Translated: CASSRSGTSGTYNEQFF.

The chain uses TRBV2 and TRBJ1-5; 8 nucleotides line up with TRBD1. The CDR3 consists of 13 residues. The ends lost 10 bases at V and 3 bases at J; junction bases unmatched: 5. Looked up from germline, CDR1 is SNHLY and CDR2 is FYNNEI. The CDR3 loop is CATQTGVNQPQHF. For the CDR3, the DNA is TGTGCCACCCAGACAGGGGTCAATCAGCCCCAGCATTTT.

V is TRBV28 and J is TRBJ1-5; D perhaps matches TRBD1 (5 bases). Germline V gene data show CDR1 as MDHEN and CDR2 as SYDVKM. This CDR3 is built from 16 residues. V lost 3 bases and J lost 4, with 16 bases in between. CDR3 in DNA: TGTGCCAGCAGTTTTGGGGATAGGGGAAGTAATCAGCCCCAGCATTTT. This sequence encodes CASSFGDRGSNQPQHF.

The genes are TRBV6-5 and TRBJ1-1; D is uncertain. The CDR3 length is 12 residues. Trimming shortened V by 7 bases and J by 6 bases, and 12 bases separated the two germline ends. CDR1 and CDR2 (germline): MNHEY, SVGAGI. CDR3 protein: CASMGRSAEAFF. As DNA, the CDR3 is TGTGCCAGCATGGGGAGAAGCGCTGAAGCTTTCTTT.

The chain combines TRBV5-1 with TRBJ1-4; D is ambiguous. Trimming removed 1 base from V and 3 bases from J, with 10 bases in between. The CDR3 length is 15 residues. Germline CDR1 and CDR2: SGHRS and YFSETQ. CDR3 residues: CASSLMGIANEKLFF. The DNA of the CDR3 is TGCGCCAGCAGCTTGATGGGAATCGCTAATGAAAAACTGTTTTTT.

This rearrangement joins TRBV10-3 to TRBJ2-1; tentatively, D is TRBD2 (6 bases). The CDR3 consists of 14 residues. Trimming left V 8 bases short and J 3 bases short, with 14 bases between. From germline, CDR1 is ENHRY and CDR2 SYGVKD. The CDR3 protein is CAIGNSGDYNEQFF. For the CDR3, the DNA is TGTGCCATCGGGAATAGCGGAGACTACAATGAGCAGTTCTTC.

The CDR3 nucleotides are TGTGCCAGCAGAACAAGCGGGGCAAGCACAGATACGCAGTATTTT. Translating gives CASRTSGASTDTQYF. This rearrangement joins TRBV7-8 to TRBJ2-3; TRBD2 agrees at 7 bases. CDR3 length: 15 residues. J was trimmed by 0 bases and V by 6 bases; bases with no gene match: 6. Germline V gene lookup returns CDR1 SGHVS and CDR2 FQNEAQ.

The J gene is TRBJ1-5, the V gene TRBV12-3 or TRBV12-4; D may be TRBD1 (5 bases). V was pared by 4 bases and J by 7 bases, with 11 bases between. The CDR3 loop spans 13 amino acids. CDR3 bases: TGTGCCAGCAGTTACAGGTCTGGCCAGCCCCAGCATTTT. Amino acids: CASSYRSGQPQHF.

Here the CDR3 DNA reads TGTGCCAGCAGCTTAGTGGAGGGCAAGGGCTACACCTTC. This sequence encodes CASSLVEGKGYTF. The gene calls are TRBV7-9 and TRBJ1-2; no reliable D call. V gave up 1 base and J gave up 8 bases, with 11 bases separating them. The CDR3 totals 13 residues. Germline assignment: CDR1 SEHNR and CDR2 FQNEAQ (reference sequence).